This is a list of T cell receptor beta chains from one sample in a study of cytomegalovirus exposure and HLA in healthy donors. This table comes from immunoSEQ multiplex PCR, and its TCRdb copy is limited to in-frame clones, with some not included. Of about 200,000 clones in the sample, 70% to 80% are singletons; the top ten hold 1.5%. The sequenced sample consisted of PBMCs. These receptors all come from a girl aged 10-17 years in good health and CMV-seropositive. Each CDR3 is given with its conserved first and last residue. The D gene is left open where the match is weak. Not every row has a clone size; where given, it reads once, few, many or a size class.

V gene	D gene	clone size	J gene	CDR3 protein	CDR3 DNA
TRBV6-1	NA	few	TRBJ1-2	CASSPSAEAGYTF	TGTGCCAGCAGCCCATCCGCGGAGGCAGGCTACACCTTC
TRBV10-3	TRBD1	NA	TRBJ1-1	CAISDTVQGKATEAFF	TGTGCCATCAGTGATACCGTACAGGGGAAGGCCACTGAAGCTTTCTTT
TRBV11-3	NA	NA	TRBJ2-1	CASSSPVGGTNNEQFF	TGTGCCAGCAGCTCCCCAGTGGGCGGGACCAACAATGAGCAGTTCTTC
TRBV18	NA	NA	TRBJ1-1	CASSPRTGTEAFF	TGTGCCAGCTCACCAAGGACGGGAACTGAAGCTTTCTTT
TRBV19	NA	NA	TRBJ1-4	CASSIWGSSNEKLFF	TGTGCCAGTAGTATATGGGGCAGCTCCAATGAAAAACTGTTTTTT
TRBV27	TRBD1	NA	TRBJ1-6	CASSLATPTGDYNSPLHF	TGTGCCAGCAGTTTGGCAACCCCCACAGGGGATTATAATTCACCCCTCCACTTT
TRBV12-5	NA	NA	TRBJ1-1	CASGPPARNGEAFF	TGTGCTAGTGGTCCCCCTGCCAGGAACGGTGAAGCTTTCTTT
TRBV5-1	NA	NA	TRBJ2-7	CASSLTQGFNEQYF	TGCGCCAGCAGCTTGACCCAGGGGTTCAACGAGCAGTACTTC
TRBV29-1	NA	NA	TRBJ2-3	CSDGDTDPDTQYF	TGCAGCGACGGGGATACGGATCCAGATACGCAGTATTTT
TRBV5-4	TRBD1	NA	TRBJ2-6	CASSARTGLSGANVLTF	TGTGCCAGCAGCGCGCGGACAGGGCTTTCTGGGGCCAACGTCCTGACTTTC
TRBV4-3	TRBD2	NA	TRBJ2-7	CASSQDPGLADEQYF	TGCGCCAGCAGCCAAGATCCGGGACTAGCAGACGAGCAGTACTTC
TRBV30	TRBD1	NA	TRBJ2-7	CACPGTGTNEQYF	TGTGCCTGCCCCGGGACAGGGACGAACGAGCAGTACTTC
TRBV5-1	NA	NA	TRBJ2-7	CASSLSGNYEQYF	TGCGCCAGCAGCTTATCGGGAAACTACGAGCAGTACTTC
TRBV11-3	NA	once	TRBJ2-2	CASSSHSIGTGELFF	TGTGCCAGCAGCTCGCACAGTATAGGCACCGGGGAGCTGTTTTTT
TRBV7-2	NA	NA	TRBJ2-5	CASSPPRGTQYF	TGTGCCAGCAGCCCACCTAGGGGGACCCAGTACTTC
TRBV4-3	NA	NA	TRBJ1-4	CASSVEGVGEKLFF	TGCGCCAGCAGCGTCGAGGGGGTGGGAGAAAAACTGTTTTTT
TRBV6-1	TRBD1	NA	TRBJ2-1	CASREMDRGSYEQFF	TGTGCCAGCAGGGAAATGGACAGGGGTTCGTATGAGCAGTTCTTC
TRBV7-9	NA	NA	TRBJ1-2	CASNGSPIRGVRGYTF	TGTGCCAGCAACGGCAGTCCCATCCGGGGTGTGCGTGGCTACACCTTC
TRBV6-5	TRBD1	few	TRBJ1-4	CASTGQAGGEKLFF	TGTGCCAGCACCGGACAGGCTGGAGGTGAAAAACTGTTTTTT
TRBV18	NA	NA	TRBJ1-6	CASSPRAPGDNSPLHF	TGTGCCAGCTCACCACGGGCACCAGGCGATAATTCACCCCTCCACTTT
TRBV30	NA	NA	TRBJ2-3	CAWSRLRTDTQYF	TGTGCCTGGAGCCGGCTGCGGACAGATACGCAGTATTTT
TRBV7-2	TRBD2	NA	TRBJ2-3	CASSFDSGGLSTDTQYF	TGTGCCAGCAGCTTCGATAGCGGGGGACTTAGCACAGATACGCAGTATTTT
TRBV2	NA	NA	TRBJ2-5	CASRLVGETQYF	TGTGCCAGCAGACTAGTCGGGGAGACCCAGTACTTC
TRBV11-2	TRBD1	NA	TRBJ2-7	CASSPDRGYYEQYF	TGTGCCAGCAGCCCTGACAGGGGGTACTACGAGCAGTACTTC
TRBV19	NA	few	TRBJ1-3	CASITKVGNTIYF	TGTGCCAGTATAACAAAAGTGGGAAACACCATATATTTT
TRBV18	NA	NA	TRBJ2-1	CASSPPITSDEQFF	TGTGCCAGCTCACCACCGATCACTAGTGATGAGCAGTTCTTC
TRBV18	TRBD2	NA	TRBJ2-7	CASSVAGALSYEQYF	TGTGCCAGCTCAGTAGCGGGGGCACTCTCCTACGAGCAGTACTTC
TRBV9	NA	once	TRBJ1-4	CASSPTGDEKLFF	TGTGCCAGCAGCCCCACCGGGGATGAAAAACTGTTTTTT
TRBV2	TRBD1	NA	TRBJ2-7	CASSRSQGVGSYEQYF	TGTGCCAGCAGTAGATCCCAGGGGGTCGGGTCCTACGAGCAGTACTTC
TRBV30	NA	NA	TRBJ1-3	CAWTGDFGNTIYF	TGTGCCTGGACAGGGGATTTTGGAAACACCATATATTTT
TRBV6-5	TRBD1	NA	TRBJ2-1	CASGPGTGTNEQFF	TGTGCCAGCGGCCCGGGGACAGGGACCAATGAGCAGTTCTTC
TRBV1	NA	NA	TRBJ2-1	CTSSQSYFSYNEQFF	TGCACCAGCAGCCAATCGTACTTCTCCTACAATGAGCAGTTCTTC
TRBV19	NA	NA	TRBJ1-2	CASKIDATGNYGYTF	TGTGCCAGTAAGATCGACGCCACAGGGAACTATGGCTACACCTTC
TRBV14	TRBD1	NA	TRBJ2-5	CASSQGTGTGVVMSETQYF	TGTGCCAGCAGCCAAGGTACCGGGACAGGGGTGGTGATGTCGGAGACCCAGTACTTC